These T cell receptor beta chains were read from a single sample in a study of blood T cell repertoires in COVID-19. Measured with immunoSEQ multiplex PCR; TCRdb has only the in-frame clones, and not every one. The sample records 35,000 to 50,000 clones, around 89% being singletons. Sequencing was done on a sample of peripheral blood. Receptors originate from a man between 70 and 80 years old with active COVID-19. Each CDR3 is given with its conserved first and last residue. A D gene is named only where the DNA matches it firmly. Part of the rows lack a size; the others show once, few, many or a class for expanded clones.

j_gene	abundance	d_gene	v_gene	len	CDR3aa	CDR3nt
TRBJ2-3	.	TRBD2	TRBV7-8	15	CASSYAGGRTDTQYF	TGTGCCAGCAGTTACGCGGGGGGGCGGACAGATACGCAGTATTTT
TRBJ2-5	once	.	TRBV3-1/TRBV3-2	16	CASSQRAGRAIETQYF	TGTGCCAGCAGCCAACGAGCGGGCCGAGCGATAGAGACCCAGTACTTC
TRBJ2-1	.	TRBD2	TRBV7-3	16	CASSPGGRVTNNEQFF	TGTGCCAGCAGCCCGGGAGGGAGAGTTACTAACAATGAGCAGTTCTTC
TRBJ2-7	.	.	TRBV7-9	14	CASSLAGGPYEQYF	TGTGCCAGCAGCTTAGCGGGGGGACCTTACGAGCAGTACTTC
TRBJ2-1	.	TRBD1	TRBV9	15	CASDSRDRGHNEQFF	TGTGCCAGCGATAGCCGGGACAGGGGGCACAATGAGCAGTTCTTC
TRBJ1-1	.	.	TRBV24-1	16	CATSDLKLEMNTEAFF	TGTGCCACCAGTGATCTGAAGTTGGAGATGAACACTGAAGCTTTCTTT
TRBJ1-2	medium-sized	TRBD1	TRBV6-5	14	CASSPGGSFYGYTF	TGTGCCAGCAGCCCAGGGGGCAGTTTCTATGGCTACACCTTC
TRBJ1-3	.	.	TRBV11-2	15	CASSLSGGSENTIYF	TGTGCCAGCAGCTTAAGCGGGGGATCTGAAAACACCATATATTTT
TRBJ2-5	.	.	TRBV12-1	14	CASSFRRLQETQYF	TGTGCCAGCAGCTTTCGGAGACTTCAAGAGACCCAGTACTTC
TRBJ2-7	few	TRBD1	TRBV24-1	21	CATSVSVLSWTGCLPTYEQYF	TGTGCCACCAGTGTTTCTGTTTTGTCTTGGACAGGGTGTTTACCTACCTACGAGCAGTACTTC
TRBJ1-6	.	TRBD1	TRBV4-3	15	CASSHQWTGGSPLHF	TGCGCCAGCAGCCACCAATGGACAGGGGGTTCACCCCTCCACTTT
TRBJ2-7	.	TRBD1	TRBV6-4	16	CASSHGRDRGFYEQYF	TGTGCCAGCAGCCACGGGCGGGACAGGGGGTTCTACGAGCAGTACTTC
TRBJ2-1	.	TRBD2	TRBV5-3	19	CARSPTRVQELAGFDEQFF	TGTGCCAGAAGCCCGACCCGAGTCCAGGAGCTAGCGGGGTTTGATGAGCAGTTCTTC
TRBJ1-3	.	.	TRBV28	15	CASSKGGQSGNTIYF	TGTGCCAGCAGTAAGGGGGGGCAATCTGGAAACACCATATATTTT
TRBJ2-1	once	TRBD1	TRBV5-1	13	CASSPGQPNEQFF	TGCGCCAGCAGCCCGGGACAGCCCAATGAGCAGTTCTTC
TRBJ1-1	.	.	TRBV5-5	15	CASRLHGTVNTEAFF	TGTGCCAGCAGGCTTCACGGTACTGTGAACACTGAAGCTTTCTTT
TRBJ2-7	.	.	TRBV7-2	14	CASSFGSSTYEQYF	TGTGCCAGCAGCTTCGGCTCTAGCACCTACGAGCAGTACTTC
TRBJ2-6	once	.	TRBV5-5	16	CASSFLGGSGANVLTF	TGTGCCAGCAGCTTCTTGGGGGGCTCTGGGGCCAACGTCCTGACTTTC
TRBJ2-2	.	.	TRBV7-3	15	CASSLKQGGVGELFF	TGTGCCAGCAGCTTAAAGCAGGGAGGCGTGGGGGAGCTGTTTTTT
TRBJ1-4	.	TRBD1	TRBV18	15	CASSLNQGEIEKLFF	TGTGCCAGCTCACTAAATCAGGGGGAGATTGAAAAACTGTTTTTT
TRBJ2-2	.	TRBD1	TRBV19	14	CATGQGYNTGELFF	TGTGCCACCGGACAGGGGTATAATACCGGGGAGCTGTTTTTT
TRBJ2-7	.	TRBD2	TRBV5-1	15	CASSLGTGTSGGEYF	TGCGCCAGCAGCTTGGGGACCGGGACTAGCGGGGGGGAGTACTTC
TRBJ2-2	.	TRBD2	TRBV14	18	CASSQDLGLAGGPGELFF	TGTGCCAGCAGCCAAGATCTCGGGCTAGCGGGGGGGCCCGGGGAGCTGTTTTTT
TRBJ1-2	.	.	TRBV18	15	CASSPARGTEWGYTF	TGTGCCAGCTCACCAGCCAGGGGTACAGAGTGGGGCTACACCTTC
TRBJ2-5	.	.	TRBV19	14	CASSTLRGGETQYF	TGTGCCAGTAGTACCCTCAGGGGAGGGGAGACCCAGTACTTC
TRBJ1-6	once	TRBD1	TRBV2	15	CASSFRDRDVSPLHF	TGTGCCAGCAGTTTCCGGGACAGGGATGTTTCACCCCTCCACTTT
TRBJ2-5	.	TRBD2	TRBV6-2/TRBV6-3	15	CASSYPSGGQETQYF	TGTGCCAGCAGTTACCCTAGCGGGGGGCAAGAGACCCAGTACTTC
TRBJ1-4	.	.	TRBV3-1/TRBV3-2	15	CASSQESRGNEKLFF	TGTGCCAGCAGCCAAGAATCCAGAGGAAATGAAAAACTGTTTTTT
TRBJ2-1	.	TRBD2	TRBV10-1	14	CASSATSGGYEQFF	TGCGCCAGCAGTGCCACTAGCGGGGGCTATGAGCAGTTCTTC
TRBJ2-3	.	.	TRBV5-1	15	CASSLAQGGTDTQYF	TGCGCCAGCAGCTTGGCCCAGGGTGGCACAGATACGCAGTATTTT
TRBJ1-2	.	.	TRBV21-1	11	CASSSGLGYTF	TGTGCCAGCAGCAGTGGACTGGGCTACACCTTC
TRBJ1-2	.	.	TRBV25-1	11	CASSEYGGTTF	TGTGCCAGCAGTGAATACGGCGGTACAACCTTC
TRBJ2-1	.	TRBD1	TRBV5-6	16	CASSFRTGTPYNEQFF	TGTGCCAGCAGCTTTCGGACAGGGACCCCCTACAATGAGCAGTTCTTC
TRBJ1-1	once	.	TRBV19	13	CASSISQNTEAFF	TGTGCCAGTAGTATAAGCCAGAACACTGAAGCTTTCTTT
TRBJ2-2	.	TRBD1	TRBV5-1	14	CASSRQGDTGELFF	TGCGCCAGCAGCCGACAGGGGGACACCGGGGAGCTGTTTTTT